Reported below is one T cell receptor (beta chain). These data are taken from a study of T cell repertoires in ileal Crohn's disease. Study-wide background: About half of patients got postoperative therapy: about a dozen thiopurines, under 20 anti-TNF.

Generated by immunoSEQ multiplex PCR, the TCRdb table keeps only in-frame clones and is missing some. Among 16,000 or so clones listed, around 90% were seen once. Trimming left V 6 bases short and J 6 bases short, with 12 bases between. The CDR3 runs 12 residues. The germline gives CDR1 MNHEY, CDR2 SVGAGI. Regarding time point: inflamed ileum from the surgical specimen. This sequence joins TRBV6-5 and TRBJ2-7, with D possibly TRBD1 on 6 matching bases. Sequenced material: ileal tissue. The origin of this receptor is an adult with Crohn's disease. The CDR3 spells CASSSMGAEQYF. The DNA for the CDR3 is TGTGCCAGCAGCTCAATGGGGGCCGAGCAGTACTTC.